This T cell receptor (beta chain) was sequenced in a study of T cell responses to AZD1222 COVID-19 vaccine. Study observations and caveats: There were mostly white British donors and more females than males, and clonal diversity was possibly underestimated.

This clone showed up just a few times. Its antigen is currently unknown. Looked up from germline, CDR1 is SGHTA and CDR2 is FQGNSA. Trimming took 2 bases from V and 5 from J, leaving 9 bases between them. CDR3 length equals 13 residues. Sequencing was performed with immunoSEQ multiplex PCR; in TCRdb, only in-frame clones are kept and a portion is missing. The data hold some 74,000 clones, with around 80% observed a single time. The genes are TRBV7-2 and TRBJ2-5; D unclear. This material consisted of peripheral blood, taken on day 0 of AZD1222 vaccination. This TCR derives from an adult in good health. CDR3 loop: CASSLSSGETQYF. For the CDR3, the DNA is TGTGCCAGCAGCTTATCCTCCGGGGAGACCCAGTACTTC.